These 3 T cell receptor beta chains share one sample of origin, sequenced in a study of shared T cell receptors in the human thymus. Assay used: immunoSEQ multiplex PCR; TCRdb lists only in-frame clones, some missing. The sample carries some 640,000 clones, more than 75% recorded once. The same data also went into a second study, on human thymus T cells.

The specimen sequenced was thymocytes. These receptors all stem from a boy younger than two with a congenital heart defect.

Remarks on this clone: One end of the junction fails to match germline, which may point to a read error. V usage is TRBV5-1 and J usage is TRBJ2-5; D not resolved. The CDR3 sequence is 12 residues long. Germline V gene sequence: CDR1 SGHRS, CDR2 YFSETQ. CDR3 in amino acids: CASSLAPEAQYF. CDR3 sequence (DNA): TGCGCCAGCAGCTTGGCCCCAGAGGCCCAGTACTTC.

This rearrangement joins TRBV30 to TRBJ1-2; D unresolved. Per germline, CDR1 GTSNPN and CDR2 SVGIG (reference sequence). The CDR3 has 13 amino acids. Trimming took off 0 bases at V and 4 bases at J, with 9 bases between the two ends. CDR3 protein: CAWSVEYLYGYTF. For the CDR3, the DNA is TGTGCCTGGAGTGTTGAGTACCTCTATGGCTACACCTTC.

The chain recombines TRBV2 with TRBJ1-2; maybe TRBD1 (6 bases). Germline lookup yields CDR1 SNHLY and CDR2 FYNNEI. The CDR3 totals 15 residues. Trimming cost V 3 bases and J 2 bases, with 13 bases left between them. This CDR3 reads CASSESRQDNYGYTF. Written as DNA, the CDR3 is TGTGCCAGCAGTGAGAGTAGACAGGACAACTATGGCTACACCTTC. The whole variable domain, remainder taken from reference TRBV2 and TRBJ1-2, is EPEVTQTPSHQVTQMGQEVILRCVPISNHLYFYWYRQILGQKVEFLVSFYNNEISEKSEIFDDQFSVERPDGSNFTLKIRSTKLEDSAMYFCASSESRQDNYGYTFGSGTRLTVV.